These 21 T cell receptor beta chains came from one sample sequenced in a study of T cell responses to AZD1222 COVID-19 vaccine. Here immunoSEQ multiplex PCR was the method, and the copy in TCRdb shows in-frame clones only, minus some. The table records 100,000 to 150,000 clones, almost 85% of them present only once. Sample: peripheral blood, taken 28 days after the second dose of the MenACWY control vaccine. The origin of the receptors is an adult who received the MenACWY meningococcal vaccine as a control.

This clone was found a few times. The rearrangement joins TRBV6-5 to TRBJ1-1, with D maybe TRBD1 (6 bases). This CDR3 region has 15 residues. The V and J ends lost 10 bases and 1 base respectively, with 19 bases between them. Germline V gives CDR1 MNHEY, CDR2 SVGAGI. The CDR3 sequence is CATRVPRTANTEAFF. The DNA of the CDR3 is TGTGCCACCCGAGTGCCAAGGACAGCGAACACTGAAGCTTTCTTT.

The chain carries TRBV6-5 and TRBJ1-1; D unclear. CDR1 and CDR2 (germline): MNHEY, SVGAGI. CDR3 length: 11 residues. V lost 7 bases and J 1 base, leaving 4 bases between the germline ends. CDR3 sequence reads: CASTANTEAFF. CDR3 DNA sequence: TGTGCCAGCACGGCGAACACTGAAGCTTTCTTT.

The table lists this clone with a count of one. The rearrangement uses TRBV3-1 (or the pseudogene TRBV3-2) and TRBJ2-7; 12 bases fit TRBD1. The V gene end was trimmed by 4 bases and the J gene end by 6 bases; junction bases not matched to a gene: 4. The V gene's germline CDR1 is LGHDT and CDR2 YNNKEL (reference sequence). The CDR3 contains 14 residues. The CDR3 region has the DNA TGTGCCAGCAGCCCAGGGACAGGGGGCCGCGAGCAGTACGTC. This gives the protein CASSPGTGGREQYV.

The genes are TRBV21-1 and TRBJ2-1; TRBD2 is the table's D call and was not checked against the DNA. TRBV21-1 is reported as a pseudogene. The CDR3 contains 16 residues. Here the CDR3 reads CASSNGREGRYNEQFF. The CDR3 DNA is TGTGCCAGCAGCAATGGGCGGGAGGGAAGGTACAATGAGCAGTTCTTC.

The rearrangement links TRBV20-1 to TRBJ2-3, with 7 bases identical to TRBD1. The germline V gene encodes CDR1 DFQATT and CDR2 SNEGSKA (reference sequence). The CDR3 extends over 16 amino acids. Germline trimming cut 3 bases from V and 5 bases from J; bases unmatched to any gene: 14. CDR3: CSASQGGSSYEDTQYF. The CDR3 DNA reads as TGCAGTGCTAGTCAAGGGGGCTCCTCTTATGAAGATACGCAGTATTTT.

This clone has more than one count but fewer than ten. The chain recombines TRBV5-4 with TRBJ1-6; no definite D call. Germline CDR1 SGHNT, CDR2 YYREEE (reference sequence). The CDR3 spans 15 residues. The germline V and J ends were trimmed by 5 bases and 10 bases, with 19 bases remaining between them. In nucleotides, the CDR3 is TGTGCCAGCAGTTTAGCGGTGGGTTTGGAGTCACCCCTCCACTTT. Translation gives CASSLAVGLESPLHF.

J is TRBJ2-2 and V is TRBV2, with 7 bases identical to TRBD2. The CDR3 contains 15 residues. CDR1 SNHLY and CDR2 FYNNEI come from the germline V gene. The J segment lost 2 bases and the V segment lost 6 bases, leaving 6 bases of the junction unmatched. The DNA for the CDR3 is TGTGCCAGCAGGCGGGACTACGGCAACACCGGGGAGCTGTTTTTT. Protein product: CASRRDYGNTGELFF.

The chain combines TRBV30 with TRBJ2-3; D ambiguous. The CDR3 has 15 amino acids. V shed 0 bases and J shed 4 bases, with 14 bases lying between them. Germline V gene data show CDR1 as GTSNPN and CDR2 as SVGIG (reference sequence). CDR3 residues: CAWSVKGSNSDTQYF. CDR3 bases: TGTGCCTGGAGTGTAAAGGGATCCAACTCAGATACGCAGTATTTT. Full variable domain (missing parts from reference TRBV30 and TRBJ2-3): SQTIHQWPATLVQPVGSPLSLECTVEGTSNPNLYWYRQAAGRGLQLLFYSVGIGQISSEVPQNLSASRPQDRQFILSSKKLLLSDSGFYLCAWSVKGSNSDTQYFGPGTRLTVL.

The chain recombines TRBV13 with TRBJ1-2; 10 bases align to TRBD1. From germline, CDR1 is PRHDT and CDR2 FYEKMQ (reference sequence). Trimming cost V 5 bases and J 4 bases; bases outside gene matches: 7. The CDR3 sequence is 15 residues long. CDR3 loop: CASSRTGGTVYGYTF. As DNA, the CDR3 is TGTGCCAGCAGCCGGACAGGGGGGACGGTCTATGGCTACACCTTC.

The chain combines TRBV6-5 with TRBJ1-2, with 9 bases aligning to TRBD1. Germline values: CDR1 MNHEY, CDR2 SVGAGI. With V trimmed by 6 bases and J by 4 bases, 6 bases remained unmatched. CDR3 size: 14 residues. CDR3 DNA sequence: TGTGCCAGCAGACGGACAGGGGTTGGCTATGGCTACACCTTC. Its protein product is CASRRTGVGYGYTF.

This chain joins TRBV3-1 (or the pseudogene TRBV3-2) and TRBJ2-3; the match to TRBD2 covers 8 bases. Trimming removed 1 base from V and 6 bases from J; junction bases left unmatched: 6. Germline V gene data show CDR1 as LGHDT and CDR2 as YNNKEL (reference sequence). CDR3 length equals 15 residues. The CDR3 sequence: CASSQGAGETDTQYF. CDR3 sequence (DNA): TGTGCCAGCAGCCAAGGAGCGGGGGAGACGGATACGCAGTATTTT.

CDR3 sequence (DNA): TGTGCCAGCAGTCCACAGAGAACCTACGAGCAGTACTTC. It yields the protein CASSPQRTYEQYF. The chain combines TRBV2 with TRBJ2-7; D is unresolved. This CDR3 has 13 residues. From germline, CDR1 is SNHLY and CDR2 FYNNEI. Trimming cost V 5 bases and J 2 bases, with 10 bases left between them.

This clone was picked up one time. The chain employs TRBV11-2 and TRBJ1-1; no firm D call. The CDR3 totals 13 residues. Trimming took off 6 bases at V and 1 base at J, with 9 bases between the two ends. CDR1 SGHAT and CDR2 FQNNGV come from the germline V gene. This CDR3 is CASRYGENTEAFF. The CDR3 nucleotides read TGTGCCAGCAGATATGGGGAGAACACTGAAGCTTTCTTT.

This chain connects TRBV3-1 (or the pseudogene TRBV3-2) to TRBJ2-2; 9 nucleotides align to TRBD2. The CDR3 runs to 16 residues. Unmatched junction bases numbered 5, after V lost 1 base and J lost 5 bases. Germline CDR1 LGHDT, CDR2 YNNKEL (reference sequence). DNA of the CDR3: TGTGCCAGCAGCCAAGGTCTAGCGGGAAATACCGGGGAGCTGTTTTTT. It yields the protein CASSQGLAGNTGELFF.

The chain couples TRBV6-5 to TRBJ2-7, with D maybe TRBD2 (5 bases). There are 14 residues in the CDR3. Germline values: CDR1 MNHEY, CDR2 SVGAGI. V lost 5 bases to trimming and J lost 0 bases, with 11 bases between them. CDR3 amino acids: CASSPQLVSYEQYF. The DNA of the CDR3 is TGTGCCAGCAGTCCCCAACTAGTCTCCTACGAGCAGTACTTC.

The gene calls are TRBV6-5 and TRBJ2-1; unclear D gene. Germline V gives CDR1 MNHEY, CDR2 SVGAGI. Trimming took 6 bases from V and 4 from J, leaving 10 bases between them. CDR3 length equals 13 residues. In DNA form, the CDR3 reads TGTGCCAGCAGAACAGTAGATTACAATGAGCAGTTCTTC. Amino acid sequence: CASRTVDYNEQFF.

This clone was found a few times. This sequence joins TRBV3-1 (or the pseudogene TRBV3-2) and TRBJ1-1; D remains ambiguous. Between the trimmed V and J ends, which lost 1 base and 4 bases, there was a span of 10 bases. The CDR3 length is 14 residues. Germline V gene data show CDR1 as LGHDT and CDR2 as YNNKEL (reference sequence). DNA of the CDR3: TGTGCCAGCAGCCAAGCACTGGCAAGCACTGAAGCTTTCTTT. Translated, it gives CASSQALASTEAFF.

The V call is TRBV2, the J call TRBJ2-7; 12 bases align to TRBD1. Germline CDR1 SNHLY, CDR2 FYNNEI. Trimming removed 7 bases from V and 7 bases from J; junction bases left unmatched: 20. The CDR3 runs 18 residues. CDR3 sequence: CASIRDRGRLAGVWEQYF. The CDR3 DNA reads TGTGCCAGCATCCGGGACAGGGGGCGGCTAGCGGGGGTGTGGGAGCAGTACTTC.

The chain's CDR3 is CASSQDVRTEAFF. CDR3 nucleotides: TGTGCCAGCAGCCAAGATGTGAGGACTGAAGCTTTCTTT. This chain links TRBV4-2 with TRBJ1-1; D is unclear. This CDR3 has 13 amino acids. Germline lookup yields CDR1 LGHNA and CDR2 YNFKEQ. Trimming left V 0 bases short and J 5 bases short, with 7 bases between.

DNA for the CDR3: TGTGCCAGTAGACACAGGGGGCCCACTGAAGCTTTCTTT. Amino acid sequence: CASRHRGPTEAFF. V gene TRBV19 combines with J gene TRBJ1-1; 9 bases align to TRBD1. The V gene end was trimmed by 6 bases and the J gene end by 4 bases; junction bases not matched to a gene: 3. The CDR3 runs to 13 residues. Germline V gives CDR1 LNHDA, CDR2 SQIVND (reference sequence).

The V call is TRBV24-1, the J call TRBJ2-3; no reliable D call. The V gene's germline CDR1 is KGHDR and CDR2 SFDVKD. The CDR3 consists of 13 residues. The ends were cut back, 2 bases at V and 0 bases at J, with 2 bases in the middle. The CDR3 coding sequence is TGTGCCACCAGTGATTGGAGCACAGATACGCAGTATTTT. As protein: CATSDWSTDTQYF.